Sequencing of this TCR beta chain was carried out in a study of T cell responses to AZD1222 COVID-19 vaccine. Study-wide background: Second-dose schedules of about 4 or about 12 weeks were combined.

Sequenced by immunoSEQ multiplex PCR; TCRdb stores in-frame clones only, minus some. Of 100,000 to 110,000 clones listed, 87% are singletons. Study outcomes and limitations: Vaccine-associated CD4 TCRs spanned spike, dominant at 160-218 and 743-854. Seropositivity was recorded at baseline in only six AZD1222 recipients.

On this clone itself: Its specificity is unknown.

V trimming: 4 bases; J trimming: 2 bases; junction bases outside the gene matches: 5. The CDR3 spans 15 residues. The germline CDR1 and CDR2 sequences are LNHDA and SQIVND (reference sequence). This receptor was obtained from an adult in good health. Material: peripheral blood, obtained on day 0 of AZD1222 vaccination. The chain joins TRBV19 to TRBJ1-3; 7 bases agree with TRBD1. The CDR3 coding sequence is TGTGCCAGTAGTACCGGGACAGCCCCTGGAAACACCATATATTTT. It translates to CASSTGTAPGNTIYF.